This T cell receptor (beta chain) was found in a study of neurological immune-mediated disorders. 5'RACE with 10-nucleotide random UMIs generated the cDNA. The authors obtained over 180 million TCR-beta sequences from 15-18 subjects per sequencing run. TCRdb reprocessed the 5' RACE reads via MiXCR and lists one record per CDR3 protein. The profile shows some 20,000 distinct CDR3 sequences, 7.5% of them singletons. CDR1 is MGHDK and CDR2 is SYGVNS in the germline V gene. V lost 3 bases and J lost 4; bases outside the gene matches: 2. The CDR3 runs to 13 residues. This clonotype was seen repeatedly, ten times or more. There were roughly 1 million CD4+ or CD8+ T cells used in the sorted libraries.

The sequence was obtained from a woman in her thirties with HTLV-1-associated myelopathy (HAM/TSP). Material: CD8+ T cells from blood. The rearrangement joins TRBV25-1 to TRBJ1-1; TRBD1 matches at 7 bases. DNA of the CDR3: TGTGCCAGCAGTGAGCACAGGGGCACTGAAGCTTTCTTT. This sequence encodes CASSEHRGTEAFF.